Listed here are 11 T cell receptor beta chains from one sample, sequenced in a study of tumor-infiltrating lymphocytes in primary liver carcinoma. Co-extracted RNA and DNA came from about 19-30 mg of unsorted bulk tissue. Priming with a constant-region primer yielded TCR beta cDNA from about 500 ng total RNA. It was through three nested multiplex PCR rounds of slightly modified ARM-PCR that TCR beta libraries arose. A C-beta reverse primer was combined with TRBV1-TRBV30 forward primers in the first two PCR rounds, and each round had ten to eleven cycles. TCRdb re-called the multiplex PCR reads through MiXCR, storing one row per CDR3 protein. The sample has approximately 92,000 distinct CDR3 sequences, about 70% seen once. The sequencing sample was made of tumor-adjacent normal liver tissue. These receptors were collected from a man in his forties or fifties with primary liver carcinoma and hepatitis B virus infection.

The chain recombines TRBV10-3 with TRBJ2-3; D possibly uses TRBD1 or TRBD2 (5 bases each). The CDR3 has 17 amino acids. Germline V lookup: CDR1 ENHRY, CDR2 SYGVKD. The CDR3 is CTTLQNSGTDSTDTQYF. Here the CDR3 DNA reads TGTACCACCCTTCAAAATTCCGGGACGGACAGCACAGATACGCAGTATTTT.

Many counts were recorded for this clonotype. The rearrangement uses TRBV4-1 and TRBJ2-2, with D unclear. V lost 0 bases and J 1 base, leaving 9 bases between the germline ends. The CDR3 loop spans 16 amino acids. Germline loops: CDR1 MGHRA, CDR2 YSYEKL. The CDR3 loop reads CASSQDGVWNTGELFF. In DNA form, the CDR3 reads TGCGCCAGCAGCCAAGATGGGGTTTGGAACACCGGGGAGCTGTTTTTT.

The table lists this clonotype with many counts. The chain carries TRBV5-5 and TRBJ1-2; possibly TRBD1 for D (5 bases). The CDR3 runs 13 residues. Trimming cost V 4 bases and J 7 bases, with 14 bases left between them. Germline CDR1 reads SGHKS; CDR2 reads YYEKEE (reference sequence). The CDR3 DNA reads as TGTGCCAGCAGCCCCGGGACCTATGGTGGCTACACCTTC. Protein sequence: CASSPGTYGGYTF. Together with reference TRBV5-5 and TRBJ1-2, the CDR3 gives the full variable domain: DAGVTQSPTHLIKTRGQQVTLRCSPISGHKSVSWYQQVLGQGPQFIFQYYEKEERGRGNFPDRFSARQFPNYSSELNVNALLLGDSALYLCASSPGTYGGYTFGSGTRLTVV.

This clonotype was picked up many times. CDR3 loop: CASSGRWGGRPEQETQYF. The DNA of the CDR3 is TGTGCCAGCAGTGGGAGGTGGGGGGGGCGACCTGAGCAAGAGACCCAGTACTTC. This chain connects TRBV6-4 to TRBJ2-5; tentative D call: TRBD2 (7 bases). The germline V gene encodes CDR1 MRHNA and CDR2 SNTAGT. Trimming stripped 4 bases from V and 2 bases from J, with 23 bases between. This CDR3 region has 18 residues.

The rearrangement joins TRBV6-5 to TRBJ2-7; TRBD1 aligns across 12 bases. Germline loops: CDR1 MNHEY, CDR2 SVGAGI. The CDR3 runs 15 residues. The V gene end was trimmed by 6 bases and the J gene end by 9 bases; junction bases not matched to a gene: 12. CDR3 in amino acids: CASSKGGTGGPMQYF. CDR3 in DNA: TGTGCCAGCAGCAAGGGCGGGACAGGGGGCCCGATGCAGTACTTC.

This clonotype was observed many times. The J gene is TRBJ1-5, the V gene TRBV6-1; D is uncertain. The CDR3 runs to 12 residues. Germline V CDR1 and CDR2: MNHNS, SASEGT. The V and J ends lost 2 bases and 7 bases respectively, with 6 bases between them. The CDR3 DNA is TGTGCCAGCAGTGAAAAGGGCCAGCCCCAGCATTTT. Its protein is CASSEKGQPQHF.

In regard to this clonotype: This may be a read error, as it is one base from a much larger clone. This rearrangement joins TRBV10-3 to TRBJ2-5, with D hard to call. Trimming took 4 bases from V and 2 from J, leaving 8 bases between them. The V gene's germline CDR1 is ENHRY and CDR2 SYGVKD. The CDR3 loop spans 13 amino acids. Here the CDR3 reads CAISARRQETQYF. In DNA, the CDR3 is TGTGCCATCAGTGCTCGCAGGCAAGAGACCCAGTACTTC.

Points on this clonotype: The junction differs from germline at one of its ends, possibly a read error. V and J are TRBV4-2 and TRBJ2-1; D gene ambiguous. The CDR3 has 13 residues. Germline V gene lookup returns CDR1 LGHNA and CDR2 YNFKEQ. CDR3 coding DNA: TGTGCCGGCAGTCAAGATCTGAAGGATCCGAAGTTCTTC. Its protein is CAGSQDLKDPKFF.

This clonotype showed up just once. One end of the junction is discordant with germline, which a read error may explain. This sequence joins TRBV5-4 and TRBJ2-6; possible D gene TRBD1, 5 bases. CDR3 size: 15 residues. Germline loops: CDR1 SGHNT, CDR2 YYREEE (reference sequence). CDR3 nucleotide sequence: TGTGCCAACAGCAGACAGACCTCTGGGGCCAACGTCCTGACTTTC. Residues: CANSRQTSGANVLTF.

In its sample, this clonotype was seen a few times. A single base separates this from a much larger clone, so it may be a read error. DNA for the CDR3: TGCGCCAGCAGTCATTCTTCAGGGGGAAGAAGCTACGAGCAGTACTTC. Amino acid sequence: CASSHSSGGRSYEQYF. The V and J genes are TRBV4-1 and TRBJ2-7; 7 nucleotides align to TRBD1. J lost 3 bases, V lost 6 bases, and 14 bases had no gene match. CDR3 size: 16 residues. Per germline, CDR1 MGHRA and CDR2 YSYEKL.

To note about this clonotype: The junction shows a germline mismatch at one end, possibly a read error. CDR3 in amino acids: CASTESDRGGETQYF. As DNA, the CDR3 is TGCGCCAGCACTGAGTCAGACAGGGGAGGAGAGACCCAGTATTTC. V usage is TRBV10-2 and J usage is TRBJ2-5; TRBD1 matches 8 bases. The CDR3 is made up of 15 amino acids. Germline loops: CDR1 WSHSY, CDR2 SAAADI.